Sequencing of this T cell receptor (beta chain) was carried out in a study of naive and memory T cell subsets (dated by TCRdb to about 2017). For the wider study: According to the figure summarizing the samples, there were 10 blood donors, 7 tuberculin skin test biopsies and 3 saline control biopsies. PCR2 was typically run as a SYBR Green qPCR and stopped at a set threshold, although low-input samples could use end-point PCR of around 6 cycles instead. Findings and caveats that apply to the study as a whole: The RNA-based method was acknowledged as potentially sensitive to TCR transcript changes with T cell activation and differentiation.

Libraries came from 5' RACE. The ligated cDNA was amplified in four rounds of PCR with nested alpha and beta constant region primers together with the SP2 primer. For the blood and skin samples, reverse transcription of TCR RNA was done with SuperScript IV along with alpha and beta constant region primers. An oligonucleotide carrying the Illumina SP2 primer and a UMI was ligated to the 3' end of the cDNA by means of T4 RNA ligase 1. The 12-nucleotide UMI consisted of two random hexamers with an eight-base spacer between the hexamers to prevent hairpin formation. From the second PCR onward, TCR alpha and beta chain libraries were processed separately, and dual indexing was applied for multiplexing. After pooling, the indexed libraries were analyzed by capillary electrophoresis and sequenced on either an Illumina MiSeq or NextSeq. To boost base diversity and improve cluster recognition, PhiX DNA at roughly 4.5-7% was spiked into the libraries. On the study's bioinformatics: UMIs were extracted from read 2 by Demultiplexor and combined with the TCR sequence from read 1, and reads were split according to sample indices. Decombinator identified V and J genes and V-J junctions and gave each TCR a five-part identifier that included V and J deletions. Collapsinator used UMIs to correct sequencing errors and PCR amplification heterogeneity, yielding UMI-based abundance per TCR. CDR3Translator turned identifiers into nucleotide sequence, translated that sequence into amino acids, and pulled out CDR3 regions based on terminal motifs. Error-corrected counts of alpha and beta TCRs from blood and skin were compared after being normalized to the amount of input RNA. TCRdb took the public reads, trimmed them with fastp at Q25, ran MiXCR for clone calling and kept in-frame beta chains. When rows share a CDR3 protein, they turn into one entry using the most common DNA and genes. The V and J calls shown here were made by TCRdb, not taken from the authors' results. The sample table shows around 30,000 distinct CDR3 sequences, and approximately 15% are seen once. Jointly, the top ten make up 2% to 3% of the sample.

The study described a robust, sensitive protocol for amplifying, sequencing and analyzing TCRs, using 3' ligation of a UMI-containing oligonucleotide to TCR cDNA. For whole blood analysis, about 2.4 ml of peripheral blood was drawn from adult healthy volunteers into Tempus tubes, and RNA was extracted according to the manufacturer's instructions. Total RNA, without cell sorting, was DNase treated with RQ1 DNase before reverse transcription, targeting about 1 to 1000 ng input. Libraries were prepared from skin biopsies and whole blood to test how robust the pipeline was in samples where T cells are a minority population. The junction shows trimming of 1 base on V and 2 bases on J, and the gene matches do not reach 3 bases of it. The germline V gene specifies SGHVS as CDR1 and FNYEAQ as CDR2. The CDR3, from cysteine to phenylalanine, totals 15 residues. This entry keeps only the CDR3 DNA: 45 bases, framed from base 1.

Within its sample, this clonotype is medium-sized (0.01 to 0.1%). There is no known antigen for this receptor. Base qualities are not recorded, but no much larger clone differs from it by a single base. The sequence was obtained from a female donor in good health. The chain is encoded by TRBV7-6 joined to TRBJ2-7, with 9 middle bases fitting TRBD1. At the DNA level, the sequence is TGTGCCAGCAGCTTAGAGACAGGGGGGCCCTACGAGCAGTACTTC. The resulting protein is CASSLETGGPYEQYF.